This TCR beta chain was captured by sequencing in a study of radiotherapy plus CTLA-4 blockade in lung cancer. The protocol was immunoSEQ multiplex PCR, while the TCRdb copy is restricted to in-frame clones and leaves out a portion. The sample holds about 49,000 clones; approximately 81% are singletons and the top ten take around a quarter. Deletions cut 7 bases from V and 4 bases from J, with 12 bases between. This CDR3 contains 13 residues. CDR1 is SGHRS, CDR2 YFSETQ, per germline. This sequence joins TRBV5-1 and TRBJ2-1, with a possible D match to TRBD2 (5 bases). The TCR originated in a human donor with non-small cell lung cancer whose response to radiotherapy plus ipilimumab could not be evaluated. The sequencing here drew on peripheral blood, taken from a patient treated with radiotherapy plus ipilimumab. The CDR3 sequence is CASSSQRYNEQFF. In DNA form, the CDR3 reads TGCGCCAGCTCTAGCCAGAGATACAATGAGCAGTTCTTC.